This T cell receptor beta chain came from a study of cytomegalovirus exposure and HLA in healthy donors (dated by TCRdb to 2016 to 2017). Study-wide context: An earlier analysis of 587 of the donors reported 250 to 300 Gb of sequence data and around 120 million unique TCR beta sequences obtained from 150 million to 200 million T cells. Roughly five DR-DQ haplotypes were handled as single units for association and clustering, since linkage in the cohort was strong. On average, around 240,000 unique TCR beta nucleotide sequences were sequenced per donor among 300 to 500 genotyped donors of the cohort, with roughly 18% of those sequences being non-productive. Rather than using new phenotypic data, the later analysis identified candidate immune exposures from TCR beta sequences and from how often those sequences occurred across donors. Along with the roughly 670-subject first cohort, a separate validation cohort of 120 different subjects was used. A later analysis re-analyzed previously published TCR beta repertoires from 666 donors and added high-resolution HLA genotyping to study TCR occurrence patterns. Donor age, sex, ethnicity and CMV serostatus were collected together with the repertoire data. An early release covering roughly 600 HLA-typed donors comprised about 300 gigabases of sequencing data and roughly 85 million unique TCR sequences. The genetic ancestry cluster associated with self-reported Caucasian donors included around four fifths of the approximately 400 genotyped donors. The number of typed donors differed by locus: roughly 629-640 for A, B, C, DRB1 and DQB1; some 500 for DQA1; 600 to 610 for DPA1; and about 450 for DPB1. Class I and class II HLA loci were covered by the typing at four-digit resolution. A later genetic analysis took genome-wide SNP genotypes for about three fifths of the roughly 670 donors and used that subset as a discovery cohort. The study combined high-throughput TCR immunosequencing, statistical association of individual TCRs with disease status, and machine learning to predict cytomegalovirus infection status. Using immunosequencing, the study profiled T cell repertoires from about 620 subjects and related those repertoires to cytomegalovirus serostatus. Every repertoire in the discovery cohort had been generated on one and the same sequencing platform. The study aimed to test whether cataloging public T cell receptors could reveal signatures of past pathogen exposure. An earlier analysis of several hundred of the donors used high-throughput TCR beta sequencing to judge whether each TCR beta V gene segment behaved as functional or pseudogenic. The investigation overall reported the following: A further reported finding was that TCR beta sequences accurately predicted the HLA-A and HLA-B alleles for most subjects in the first cohort. At a false discovery rate of 0.05, a later analysis linked fewer than 20,000 TCR beta sequences to specific HLA alleles. A later genetic analysis associated a missense DCLRE1C variant with V-gene and J-gene trimming of TCR beta chains, and an independent cohort replicated the association. In a later analysis, HLA-associated TCR beta chains showed more clonal expansion and lower generation probabilities than non-associated chains that were equally common. In the study, approximately 160 TCR beta chains were listed as associated with cytomegalovirus. Some 15 rarely observed V segments, including chromosome 9 orphons, were excluded from the earlier analysis of approximately 500 of the donors because counts were too low. A later analysis found that most CMV-associated TCR beta chains appeared HLA-restricted, with HLA associations seemingly driven largely by CMV exposure. According to a later genetic analysis, donors in an Asian-associated ancestry cluster had fewer N-insertions in productive TCRs than the approximately 670-donor mean. According to a later analysis, TCR association rates differed among HLA loci, with DRB1 alleles showing the most associated TCRs and HLA-C alleles showing the fewest. A later analysis reported that several top co-occurrence clusters appeared linked to parvovirus B19, influenza, CMV and Epstein-Barr virus. The sequencing pipeline was judged likely to have produced a cluster of highly shared sequence variants as a technical artifact. The presence/absence analyses assumed that sequencing depth was roughly uniform across donors, and that assumption may not be true. Because HLA typing was unavailable for some donors at each locus, only the typed subset was used in association tests. Cytomegalovirus status was reported to be diagnosed by the classifier with high specificity and sensitivity in both the original and validation cohorts. Broadly in line with IMGT annotations, most TCR beta V segments showed up in productive rearrangements about 87% or about 30% of the time in an earlier analysis of several hundred of the donors. Most TCR sequences were seen in very few donors, while some public TCRs were found in many individuals. In vitro tests confirmed that three of the cytomegalovirus-associated TCR beta chains recognize cytomegalovirus antigens. CMV serostatus was the only immune exposure information available for the cohort. In this cohort, only TCR beta chains were sequenced, and detectable features were limited by the absence of alpha or paired-chain data. It was suggested by the authors that the approach could potentially be generalized to other disease states and immunological phenotypes. Assigning TCR associations to individual alleles was difficult when HLA alleles, especially DR and DQ, strongly co-occurred. Correlated functional status among segregating V segments might be attributable to linkage disequilibrium, but an unknown experimental factor could not be ruled out.

Library method: the immunoSEQ multiplex PCR assay. The multiplex PCR relied on a mix of 60 forward primers for TCR Vbeta segments and 13 reverse primers for TCR Jbeta segments. A multiplex PCR assay on genomic DNA amplified the CDR3 region of rearranged TCR beta genes. Amplified TCR beta libraries were sequenced as 87-base-pair reads on the Illumina HiSeq System. Under the source paper's analysis protocol: A later analysis tallied roughly 78 million unique TCR beta chains across the 700 or so repertoires, and around 10 million of those chains were shared by two or more donors. A nearest-neighbor algorithm error-corrected the raw reads and collapsed the reads into unique sequences, merging closely related sequences to remove PCR and sequencing errors. CDR3 sequences were aligned to IMGT reference sequences to assign V, D and J gene segments. Each retained sequence needed at least a six-nucleotide match to both a V gene segment and a J gene segment. A rearrangement was called productive if the CDR3 had no stop codons and remained in frame with V and J, and every other rearrangement was called non-productive. Following IMGT convention, CDR3 was defined as the stretch from the second conserved V-encoded cysteine to the conserved J-encoded phenylalanine. In an earlier analysis of around 540 of the donors, sequences lacking an unambiguous match to a single V gene segment were excluded. In an earlier analysis of several hundred of the donors, a V segment was called functional when productive rearrangements were above 56.7%, and segregating when the standard deviation between donors exceeded 5%. A statistical classification framework was built to diagnose cytomegalovirus status from the catalog of TCR beta chain sequences. In a later analysis, TCR nucleotide sequences were compared against IMGT/GENE-DB human TR gene sequences so that V and J genes could be assigned. Using the TCRdist pipeline, a later analysis assigned CDR3 sequences along with most-parsimonious VDJ recombination scenarios. In a later analysis, each TCR beta chain was defined by its CDR3 amino acid sequence together with its V-gene family, and reads lacking a unique V-gene family were excluded. In a later analysis, approximately 640 highly shared, low-generation-probability nucleotide sequences were removed to address suspected cross-contamination and a sequencing artifact. In a later analysis, a clonal expansion index for each public chain was calculated from normalized within-repertoire ranks of inferred template counts. In a later analysis, generation probabilities were computed using a VDJ recombination model fitted to out-of-frame rearrangements, and the results were checked against IGoR. Hypergeometric tests were used in a later analysis to score TCR-TCR, TCR-HLA and TCR-CMV co-occurrence, with a repertoire-size bias correction applied to the TCR pairs. In a later analysis, false discovery rates were estimated by permuting HLA or CMV assignments 20 times. A later analysis grouped co-occurring TCRs with DBSCAN, adding TCRdist sequence similarity when clustering within HLA-allele-positive subsets. Repertoires with fewer than 30,000 or more than 120,000 public chains, plus five repertoires with anomalous nucleotide sharing, were excluded from co-occurrence clustering. Held by TCRdb, this immuneACCESS table contains in-frame sequences only and omits some clones. Under half of the omission traces to an unresolved V gene where checked; the cause of the rest is unknown. V, J and clone size reflect that table, while D and trimming were determined from the DNA. This sample is represented by 100,000 to 150,000 clones; 80% of them were singletons. The biggest ten clones account for more than 8% of the sample.

For this clone: Its specific antigen is unknown. No per-base quality is available; no much larger clone lies one base away.

In total, about 650 healthy bone marrow donors made up the cohort. At the time of sampling, every cohort member was nominally healthy, though immune exposures that went unrecorded were likely present. The donor tested CMV seropositive, placing the donor among the 310 or so seropositive members of the cohort. Each donor provided a peripheral blood sample, and peripheral blood mononuclear cells were used for TCR beta sequencing. The Qiagen DNeasy Blood Extraction Kit was used to extract genomic DNA from the blood cell samples. Specimen: PBMCs. The TCR was taken from a female donor in good health and CMV-seropositive.

The sequenced DNA: TGTGCCAGCAGCTTTGTCCAGGGGGCAAGGACTGAAGCTTTCTTT. It is translated as CASSFVQGARTEAFF. The chain links TRBV7-8 with TRBJ1-1; a stretch of 8 junction bases matches TRBD1. The CDR3 measures 15 amino acids from cysteine to phenylalanine. Solely the CDR3 DNA is kept, with 45 bases framed from the first base. Based on the germline V gene, the CDR1 and CDR2 sequences are SGHVS and FQNEAQ. Compared with germline, V lacks 3 bases and J lacks 5 bases; bases without a gene match: 8.